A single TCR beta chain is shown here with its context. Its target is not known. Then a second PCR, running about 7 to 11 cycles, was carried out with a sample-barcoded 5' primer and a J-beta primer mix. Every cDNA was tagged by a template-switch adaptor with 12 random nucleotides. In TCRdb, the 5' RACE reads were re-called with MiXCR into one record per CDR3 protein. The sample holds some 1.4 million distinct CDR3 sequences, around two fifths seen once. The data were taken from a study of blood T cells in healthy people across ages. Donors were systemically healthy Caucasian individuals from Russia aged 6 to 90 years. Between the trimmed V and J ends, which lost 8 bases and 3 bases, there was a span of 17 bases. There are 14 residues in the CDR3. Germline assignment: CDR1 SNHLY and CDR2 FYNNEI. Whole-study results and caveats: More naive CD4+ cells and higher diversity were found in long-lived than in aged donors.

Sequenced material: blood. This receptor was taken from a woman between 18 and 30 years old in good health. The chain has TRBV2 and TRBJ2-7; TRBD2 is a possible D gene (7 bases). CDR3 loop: CASYPGGGYYEQYF. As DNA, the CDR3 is TGTGCCAGCTATCCTGGCGGGGGCTACTACGAGCAGTACTTC.